This TCR beta chain emerged from a study of technical replicates of blood from a handful of donors (dated by TCRdb to 2015 to 2018). Library generation was performed with the immunoSEQ multiplex PCR assay. Imported from immuneACCESS, the table was reduced by TCRdb to in-frame sequences with V and J called. These copies leave out some clones; in studies compared against another copy, an unresolved V gene accounts for under half, and the cause of the remainder is not known. Across this sample there are some 64,000 clones, with 75% to 90% seen only once. Approximately 5.1% of the sample lies in the top ten. Counted from cysteine to phenylalanine, this CDR3 has 16 amino acids. Of the read, only the CDR3 DNA is kept; its 48 bases are in frame from base 1. The V end gives up 4 bases and the J end 2 bases, leaving 4 bases in the junction not matched to a gene. Sequences SGHRS (CDR1) and YFSETQ (CDR2) are obtained from the germline V gene.

For this clone: The target of this receptor is not known. Per-base quality was not reported, and no clone a single base away is much larger than it.

This sequence was found in a human donor in good health. Some clones in this sample may be carry-over from other donors' samples. This receptor chain uses TRBV5-1 and TRBJ2-2; 11 bases in between match TRBD1. Sequenced material: PBMCs. The base sequence is TGCGCCAGCAGCGCCGGACAGGGGGCCAACACCGGGGAGCTGTTTTTT. Translated, it gives CASSAGQGANTGELFF.